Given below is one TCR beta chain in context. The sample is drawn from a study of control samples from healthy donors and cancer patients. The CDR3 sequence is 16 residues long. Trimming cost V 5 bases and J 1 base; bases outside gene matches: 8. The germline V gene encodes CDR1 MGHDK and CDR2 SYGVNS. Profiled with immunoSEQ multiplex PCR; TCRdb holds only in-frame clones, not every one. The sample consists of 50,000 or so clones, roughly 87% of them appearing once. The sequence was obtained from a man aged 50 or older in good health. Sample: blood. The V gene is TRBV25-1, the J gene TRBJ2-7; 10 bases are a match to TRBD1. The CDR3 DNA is TGTGCCAGCAGTTCTGCCGGGACAGGGGTTTCCTACGAGCAGTACTTC. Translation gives CASSSAGTGVSYEQYF.